These 14 T cell receptor beta chains came from one sample sequenced in a study of T-cell memory formation after mild COVID-19. MiXCR, run by TCRdb on the 5' RACE reads, gives a single entry per CDR3 protein. The sample holds about 350,000 distinct CDR3 sequences, roughly an eighth seen once. Source material: PBMCs or a T cell subset sorted from them (not recorded which). The source of these receptors is a man younger than 30 who had mild COVID-19 (a few samples of this study predate the infection). Cell type and time point are not known.

This clonotype was seen repeatedly, ten times or more. The genes are TRBV7-3 and TRBJ2-2; TRBD1 or TRBD2 may be the D gene (6 bases each). CDR1 is SGHTA and CDR2 is FQGTGA in the germline V gene. The CDR3 length is 13 residues. V shed 4 bases and J shed 9 bases, with 12 bases lying between them. As DNA, the CDR3 is TGTGCCAGCAGCTCGAGGGGGGCGAGGGAGCTGTTTTTT. Protein sequence: CASSSRGARELFF.

This clonotype was picked up a small number of times. V and J are TRBV7-2 and TRBJ2-7; perhaps TRBD2 as D (6 bases). This CDR3 comprises 15 residues. Germline CDR1 SGHTA, CDR2 FQGNSA. Trimming left V 3 bases short and J 1 base short, with 13 bases between. For the CDR3, the DNA is TGTGCCAGCAGCTTCCGGGGGACTGGGTCCTACGAGCAGTACGTC. This encodes CASSFRGTGSYEQYV.

As DNA, the CDR3 is TGCGCCAGCAGTGAGTCCCTGCCGGATACGCAGTATTTT. This gives the protein CASSESLPDTQYF. This rearrangement joins TRBV10-1 to TRBJ2-3; no clear D. CDR1 is WNHNN and CDR2 is SYGVQD in the germline V gene (reference sequence). Deletions cut 0 bases from V and 6 bases from J, with 7 bases between. CDR3 size: 13 residues.

The chain has TRBV27 and TRBJ2-2; TRBD2 matches at 7 bases. J was trimmed by 7 bases and V by 5 bases; bases with no gene match: 10. The CDR3 runs to 15 residues. CDR1 and CDR2 (germline): MNHEY, SMNVEV (reference sequence). The CDR3 DNA is TGTGCCAGCAGTCCCTTAAGCGGGGTTGACGGGGAGCTGTTTTTT. This codes for CASSPLSGVDGELFF.

The chain is built from TRBV5-1 and TRBJ2-2; D gene ambiguous. Trimming shortened V by 3 bases and J by 8 bases, and 8 bases separated the two germline ends. The CDR3 contains 12 residues. The germline gives CDR1 SGHRS, CDR2 YFSETQ. The CDR3 DNA reads as TGCGCCAGCAGCTATGTCGAAGGGGAGCTGTTTTTT. Amino acid sequence: CASSYVEGELFF.

The chain is built from TRBV28 and TRBJ2-3, with D possibly being TRBD2 (5 bases). The CDR3 is 15 residues long. Germline-derived CDR1 and CDR2 are MDHEN and SYDVKM. Trimming removed 5 bases at V and 2 bases at J, with 14 bases between. The CDR3 nucleotides read TGTGCCAGCAGTCCTCGGACTCGATTCACAGATACGCAGTATTTT. Translating it yields CASSPRTRFTDTQYF.

This clonotype showed up just a few times. This chain connects TRBV5-1 to TRBJ2-5; D gene uncertain. V was clipped by 4 bases and J by 2 bases, with 18 bases between them. In germline, CDR1 is SGHRS, CDR2 YFSETQ. The CDR3 runs to 16 residues. CDR3 loop: CASSPYRRSPQETQYF. The CDR3 DNA follows: TGCGCCAGCAGCCCCTATCGCAGGTCCCCGCAAGAGACCCAGTACTTC.

The CDR3 nucleotides are TGCAGTGCTAGAACAAACACCGGGACAGAGATATACAATGAGCAGTTCTTC. It yields the protein CSARTNTGTEIYNEQFF. This rearrangement joins TRBV20-1 to TRBJ2-1, with 7 bases identical to TRBD1. The CDR3 length is 17 residues. Germline loops: CDR1 DFQATT, CDR2 SNEGSKA (reference sequence). Trimming removed 2 bases from V and 4 bases from J; junction bases left unmatched: 14.

The V call is TRBV9, the J call TRBJ2-5, with 12 bases lining up with TRBD2. Trimming cost V 0 bases and J 4 bases; bases outside gene matches: 4. This CDR3 has 16 amino acids. CDR1 is SGDLS, CDR2 YYNGEE, per germline. This CDR3 reads CASSVEASGGGETQYF. The CDR3 region has the DNA TGTGCCAGCAGCGTAGAGGCTAGCGGGGGGGGAGAGACCCAGTACTTC.

The sample holds a few counts of this clonotype. The chain is built from TRBV5-1 and TRBJ2-1; D unclear. Trimming cost V 4 bases and J 2 bases, with 7 bases left between them. Germline assignment: CDR1 SGHRS and CDR2 YFSETQ. This CDR3 is 13 amino acids long. The CDR3 is CASSKQPYNEQFF. CDR3 sequence (DNA): TGCGCCAGCAGCAAACAGCCCTACAATGAGCAGTTCTTC.

The V gene is TRBV11-2, the J gene TRBJ2-1; D perhaps matches TRBD1 (5 bases). Per the germline V gene, CDR1 is SGHAT and CDR2 is FQNNGV. CDR3 length equals 12 residues. Trimming pared 8 bases from V and 15 bases from J, leaving 20 bases between. The CDR3 DNA follows: TGTGCCAGCGGCACACAGGCCCCAGGCGTGTTCTTC. Protein: CASGTQAPGVFF.

The chain combines TRBV6-2 or TRBV6-3 with TRBJ2-1; 12 bases match TRBD1. The CDR3 extends over 16 amino acids. Trimming took 0 bases from V and 8 from J; bases not matched to a gene: 5. CDR1 is MNHEY and CDR2 is SVGEGT in the germline V gene. CDR3 loop: CASSYSWGQGAYEQFF. CDR3 coding DNA: TGTGCCAGCAGTTACTCGTGGGGACAGGGGGCCTATGAGCAGTTCTTC.

The chain is built from TRBV7-6 and TRBJ2-1; maybe TRBD2 (5 bases). V lost 1 base to trimming and J lost 5 bases, with 9 bases between them. The CDR3 sequence is 14 residues long. The germline V gene encodes CDR1 SGHVS and CDR2 FNYEAQ. The CDR3, as DNA: TGTGCCAGCAGCTTAGGGGTGAGGGACAATGAGCAGTTCTTC. Its translation: CASSLGVRDNEQFF.

The rearrangement uses TRBV12-3 or TRBV12-4 and TRBJ1-5; no definite D call. This CDR3 has 15 residues. V lost 6 bases and J 1 base, leaving 13 bases between the germline ends. In DNA, the CDR3 is TGTGCCAGCAGCCTCTGGGGTAAAAGCAATCAGCCCCAGCATTTT. Protein: CASSLWGKSNQPQHF.